A selection of T cell receptor beta chains follows, all from one sample in a study of T cell therapy after organ transplantation. Method: immunoSEQ multiplex PCR; TCRdb's copy keeps in-frame clones and lacks some. The repertoire includes approximately 1,200 clones, over 55% of them detected once, and about 40% sits in the top ten. Their specific antigens are unknown. The sample was CD8+ T cells from blood, taken after autologous CMV-specific T cell therapy. The receptors derive from a human patient who had received a solid organ transplant and had CMV disease. The T cells may come from the graft donor. Both conserved end residues are part of each CDR3. Fields, in order: J gene, clone size, D gene, V gene, CDR3 protein, CDR3 DNA. A D gene is named only where the DNA matches it firmly. Expanded clones are given a class, and other clones once, few, many or no size at all.

j_gene: TRBJ2-1; abundance: -; d_gene: -; v_gene: TRBV6-5; CDR3aa: CASSFSLLQEQFF; CDR3nt: TGTGCCAGCAGTTTCTCGTTGCTTCAGGAGCAGTTCTTC
j_gene: TRBJ2-3; abundance: -; d_gene: TRBD2; v_gene: TRBV13; CDR3aa: CASSLGLAGGPDTQYF; CDR3nt: TGTGCCAGCAGCTTAGGCCTAGCGGGAGGGCCGGATACGCAGTATTTT
j_gene: TRBJ2-1; abundance: -; d_gene: -; v_gene: TRBV11-2; CDR3aa: CASSPRTAEQFF; CDR3nt: TGTGCCAGCAGCCCCCGGACAGCCGAGCAGTTCTTC
j_gene: TRBJ1-3; abundance: -; d_gene: TRBD1; v_gene: TRBV7-9; CDR3aa: CASSPRTGLSGNTIYF; CDR3nt: TGTGCCAGCAGCCCGCGGACAGGACTCTCTGGAAACACCATATATTTT
j_gene: TRBJ2-7; abundance: -; d_gene: -; v_gene: TRBV2; CDR3aa: CASSEGYEQYF; CDR3nt: TGTGCCAGCAGTGAGGGGTACGAGCAGTACTTC
j_gene: TRBJ2-3; abundance: few; d_gene: TRBD1; v_gene: TRBV4-3; CDR3aa: CASSQEDRGTDTQYF; CDR3nt: TGCGCCAGCAGCCAAGAGGACAGGGGCACAGATACGCAGTATTTT
j_gene: TRBJ1-2; abundance: once; d_gene: -; v_gene: TRBV19; CDR3aa: CASSIPSTGNGYTF; CDR3nt: TGTGCCAGTAGTATACCGTCGACAGGTAATGGCTACACCTTC
j_gene: TRBJ1-1; abundance: few; d_gene: -; v_gene: TRBV30; CDR3aa: CAWSPLAAYLNTEAFF; CDR3nt: TGTGCCTGGAGTCCACTGGCAGCTTATTTGAACACTGAAGCTTTCTTT
j_gene: TRBJ2-3; abundance: -; d_gene: -; v_gene: TRBV11-2; CDR3aa: CASSSRTDTQYF; CDR3nt: TGTGCCAGCAGCTCTAGGACAGATACGCAGTATTTT
j_gene: TRBJ2-5; abundance: -; d_gene: TRBD2; v_gene: TRBV4-1; CDR3aa: CASSDSSGLPGETQYF; CDR3nt: TGCGCCAGCAGCGATTCTAGCGGACTCCCGGGGGAGACCCAGTACTTC
j_gene: TRBJ2-1; abundance: -; d_gene: TRBD2; v_gene: TRBV7-6; CDR3aa: CASSRLAGGSYNEQFF; CDR3nt: TGTGCCAGCAGTCGACTAGCGGGAGGGAGCTACAATGAGCAGTTCTTC
j_gene: TRBJ2-2; abundance: -; d_gene: -; v_gene: TRBV27; CDR3aa: CASSLRAGKNTGELFF; CDR3nt: TGTGCCAGCAGTTTAAGGGCAGGGAAAAACACCGGGGAGCTGTTTTTT
j_gene: TRBJ2-1; abundance: -; d_gene: -; v_gene: TRBV6-5; CDR3aa: CASSYSNSQEQFF; CDR3nt: TGTGCCAGCAGTTACTCGAACTCCCAAGAGCAGTTCTTC
j_gene: TRBJ2-4; abundance: -; d_gene: -; v_gene: TRBV27; CDR3aa: CASSLSGIENIQYF; CDR3nt: TGTGCCAGCAGTTTATCGGGGATCGAAAACATTCAGTACTTC